One sample yielded the 27 T cell receptor beta chains listed below, sequenced in a study of blood T cell repertoires in COVID-19. Here immunoSEQ multiplex PCR was the method, and the copy in TCRdb shows in-frame clones only, minus some. In the table there are 200,000 to 300,000 clones, around 90% of which are singletons. The specimen was peripheral blood. The receptors stem from a man in his thirties or forties with COVID-19, enrolled during active disease.

This rearrangement joins TRBV30 to TRBJ1-1, with no clear D. This CDR3 is built from 13 residues. Trimming removed 0 bases at V and 10 bases at J, with 15 bases between. Germline V gene lookup returns CDR1 GTSNPN and CDR2 SVGIG (reference sequence). The CDR3 sequence: CAWSVKTPLGAFF. CDR3 nucleotide sequence: TGTGCCTGGAGTGTAAAGACACCCCTTGGAGCTTTCTTT.

This chain's CDR3 is CASSYGRDITYEQYF. The CDR3 DNA sequence: TGTGCCAGCAGTTACGGGAGGGACATTACCTACGAGCAGTACTTC. The rearrangement joins TRBV6-5 to TRBJ2-7; a weak D match, TRBD2 (7 bases). The CDR3 consists of 15 residues. V lost 2 bases, J lost 2 bases, and 13 bases lay in between. CDR1 and CDR2 from the germline V gene are MNHEY and SVGAGI.

The gene calls are TRBV19 and TRBJ1-4; TRBD1 matches at 7 bases. The J segment lost 6 bases and the V segment lost 4 bases, leaving 5 bases of the junction unmatched. Germline CDR1 is LNHDA and CDR2 is SQIVND (reference sequence). The CDR3 consists of 14 residues. CDR3 in amino acids: CASSTGGGDEKLFF. In DNA, the CDR3 is TGTGCCAGTAGTACAGGGGGAGGAGATGAAAAACTGTTTTTT.

The J gene is TRBJ2-1, the V gene TRBV27; 7 bases fit TRBD2. J gave up 4 bases and V 10 bases, and 10 bases lay outside the gene matches. In germline, CDR1 is MNHEY, CDR2 SMNVEV (reference sequence). The CDR3 contains 14 residues. The CDR3, as DNA: TGTGCCACCACTCAATGGGGGGGTTACAATGAGCAGTTCTTC. Translating it yields CATTQWGGYNEQFF.

CDR3 sequence (DNA): TGCGCCAGCAGCATGCGAGAGACCCAGTACTTC. This codes for CASSMRETQYF. This chain uses TRBV5-1 with TRBJ2-5, with D uncertain. V was trimmed by 4 bases and J by 4 bases, leaving 5 bases between them. Looked up from germline, CDR1 is SGHRS and CDR2 is YFSETQ. The CDR3 is 11 amino acids.

The V and J genes are TRBV6-1 and TRBJ2-1, with 9 bases aligning to TRBD1. The trim removed 3 bases at V and 7 bases at J, leaving 7 bases unmatched. The CDR3 length is 15 residues. Germline CDR1 and CDR2: MNHNS and SASEGT. The CDR3 region is CASSDPGQGRNEQFF. The CDR3 region has the DNA TGTGCCAGCAGTGATCCGGGACAGGGCAGGAATGAGCAGTTCTTC.

J is TRBJ2-2 and V is TRBV19, with D possibly matching TRBD2 (5 bases). V lost 2 bases and J 4 bases, leaving 17 bases between the germline ends. The CDR3 has 17 amino acids. CDR1 is LNHDA, CDR2 SQIVND, per germline (reference sequence). For the CDR3, the DNA is TGTGCCAGTAGTATACTGGGCAGCGGAGCATCCACCGGGGAGCTGTTTTTT. It specifies CASSILGSGASTGELFF.

V usage is TRBV2 and J usage is TRBJ1-6; D is ambiguous. Deletions cut 7 bases from V and 5 bases from J, with 9 bases between. This CDR3 is built from 13 residues. Germline CDR1 reads SNHLY; CDR2 reads FYNNEI. CDR3 coding DNA: TGTGCCAGCAAGAGTTTCGATAATTCACCCCTCCACTTT. This encodes CASKSFDNSPLHF.

The V call is TRBV5-1, the J call TRBJ2-1; 8 bases fit TRBD2. This CDR3 contains 17 residues. V dropped 1 base and J dropped 1; count of bases not matched to a gene: 7. CDR1 is SGHRS, CDR2 YFSETQ, per germline. The CDR3 DNA follows: TGCGCCAGCAGCTTGCGAGGAGCGGGGGCGTCCTACAATGAGCAGTTCTTC. Translated, it gives CASSLRGAGASYNEQFF. The full variable domain, rest sourced from reference TRBV5-1 and TRBJ2-1, is KAGVTQTPRYLIKTRGQQVTLSCSPISGHRSVSWYQQTPGQGLQFLFEYFSETQRNKGNFPGRFSGRQFSNSRSEMNVSTLELGDSALYLCASSLRGAGASYNEQFFGPGTRLTVL.

The rearrangement uses TRBV5-1 and TRBJ1-1; maybe TRBD1 (5 bases). This CDR3 comprises 16 residues. Per the germline V gene, CDR1 is SGHRS and CDR2 is YFSETQ. The V end was cut by 0 bases, the J end by 2 bases, with 14 bases between. The CDR3 bases are TGCGCCAGCAGCTTGGATCCCCCGGGACTCAACACTGAAGCTTTCTTT. Translating gives CASSLDPPGLNTEAFF. Combining the CDR3 with reference TRBV5-1 and TRBJ1-1 gives the whole variable domain KAGVTQTPRYLIKTRGQQVTLSCSPISGHRSVSWYQQTPGQGLQFLFEYFSETQRNKGNFPGRFSGRQFSNSRSEMNVSTLELGDSALYLCASSLDPPGLNTEAFFGQGTRLTVV.

The rearrangement links TRBV29-1 to TRBJ2-1; 7 bases are shared with TRBD1. Germline values: CDR1 SQVTM, CDR2 ANQGSEA. This CDR3 spans 14 amino acids. J lost 0 bases, V lost 5 bases, and 4 bases had no gene match. For the CDR3, the DNA is TGCAGCGTTTCCCGGGACAGCTCCTACAATGAGCAGTTCTTC. This codes for CSVSRDSSYNEQFF.

V usage is TRBV18 and J usage is TRBJ1-1; tentatively, D is TRBD1 (6 bases). V was pared by 4 bases and J by 2 bases, with 14 bases between. This CDR3 has 15 residues. Germline V gives CDR1 KGHSH, CDR2 LQKENI. The CDR3 DNA follows: TGTGCCAGCTCACAACAGGGTGCGACAAACACTGAAGCTTTCTTT. It codes for CASSQQGATNTEAFF.

Notes on this clone: The DNA is left out, because the CDR3 cannot be placed on it with certainty; the CDR3 is given as TCRdb lists it. V is TRBV27 and J is TRBJ2-1; TRBD2 is taken as the D call from the table, unchecked against the DNA. Germline V gene data show CDR1 as MNHEY and CDR2 as SMNVEV (reference sequence). The CDR3 is 14 residues long, counting both termini. The CDR3: CASSFGTGTSVVFF.

This chain links TRBV28 with TRBJ1-6; weak D call: TRBD1 (6 bases). The V end was cut by 11 bases, the J end by 3 bases, with 14 bases between. Germline V gene lookup returns CDR1 MDHEN and CDR2 SYDVKM. CDR3 size: 14 residues. The CDR3 reads CALRAGDYNSPLHF. The CDR3 nucleotides are TGTGCCCTCCGGGCAGGGGACTATAATTCACCCCTCCACTTT. The whole variable domain, filled in from reference TRBV28 and TRBJ1-6, reads DVKVTQSSRYLVKRTGEKVFLECVQDMDHENMFWYRQDPGLGLRLIYFSYDVKMKEKGDIPEGYSVSREKKERFSLILESASTNQTSMYLCALRAGDYNSPLHFGNGTRLTVT.

This chain uses TRBV30 with TRBJ1-2; 9 nucleotides agree with TRBD1. Germline assignment: CDR1 GTSNPN and CDR2 SVGIG (reference sequence). The CDR3 contains 13 residues. The trim removed 2 bases at V and 5 bases at J, leaving 3 bases unmatched. CDR3 sequence (DNA): TGTGCCTGGAGTTCCGGACAGGGGTATGGCTACACCTTC. It yields the protein CAWSSGQGYGYTF.

This chain uses TRBV6-5 with TRBJ1-1, with a weak D call TRBD1 (5 bases). The CDR3 has 16 residues. The germline V and J ends were trimmed by 0 bases and 5 bases, with 16 bases remaining between them. CDR1 is MNHEY and CDR2 is SVGAGI in the germline V gene. Written as DNA, the CDR3 is TGTGCCAGCAGTTACTCACTCGGGGGAGTAGAAACTGAAGCTTTCTTT. Translation gives CASSYSLGGVETEAFF.

This clone was observed a few times. The rearrangement joins TRBV7-9 to TRBJ2-7; no clear D gene. Germline CDR1 is SEHNR and CDR2 is FQNEAQ (reference sequence). V lost 1 base, J lost 4 bases, and 8 bases lay in between. The CDR3 contains 13 residues. Here the CDR3 reads CASSLEQLYEQYF. The CDR3 DNA follows: TGTGCCAGCAGCTTAGAACAGCTGTACGAGCAGTACTTC.

This chain uses TRBV10-3 with TRBJ2-1; 9 positions agree with TRBD2. This CDR3 region has 15 residues. The trim removed 4 bases at V and 4 bases at J, leaving 5 bases unmatched. Germline values: CDR1 ENHRY, CDR2 SYGVKD. The CDR3, as DNA: TGTGCCATCAGTGTAGTGAGCGGGGGGTACAATGAGCAGTTCTTC. This translates into CAISVVSGGYNEQFF.

This clone was detected once. The chain carries TRBV9 and TRBJ2-1, with 7 bases lining up with TRBD2. J was trimmed by 6 bases and V by 0 bases; bases with no gene match: 6. The CDR3 contains 15 residues. Germline V gene sequence: CDR1 SGDLS, CDR2 YYNGEE. CDR3 in DNA: TGTGCCAGCAGCGTAGGGGGACGGGGGGTCAATGAGCAGTTCTTC. This encodes CASSVGGRGVNEQFF.

The genes are TRBV2 and TRBJ2-1, with D tentatively TRBD1 (6 bases). Deletions cut 3 bases from V and 8 bases from J, with 14 bases between. The CDR3 has 14 amino acids. Germline lookup yields CDR1 SNHLY and CDR2 FYNNEI. The CDR3 sequence is CASSEGAGGDEQFF. The CDR3 bases are TGTGCCAGCAGTGAGGGGGCAGGTGGCGATGAGCAGTTCTTC.

This clone has more than one count but fewer than ten. The chain has TRBV5-4 and TRBJ1-2, with 7 bases matching TRBD1. Germline loops: CDR1 SGHNT, CDR2 YYREEE (reference sequence). The CDR3 has 16 amino acids. The ends lost 3 bases at V and 1 base at J; junction bases unmatched: 9. DNA for the CDR3: TGTGCCAGCAGCTGGGGCCCCGGGACAGATAACTATGGCTACACCTTC. Residues: CASSWGPGTDNYGYTF.

The chain carries TRBV7-9 and TRBJ1-1, with no clear D. V dropped 1 base and J dropped 0 bases, with 9 bases sitting between them. The CDR3 is 15 residues long. Germline V gene sequence: CDR1 SEHNR, CDR2 FQNEAQ (reference sequence). The CDR3 loop is CASSLDLQMNTEAFF. The CDR3 DNA follows: TGTGCCAGCAGCTTAGATTTGCAGATGAACACTGAAGCTTTCTTT.

The chain combines TRBV6-5 with TRBJ2-7; D perhaps matches TRBD1 (5 bases). This CDR3 contains 15 residues. V dropped 7 bases and J dropped 0 bases, with 16 bases sitting between them. Germline V lookup: CDR1 MNHEY, CDR2 SVGAGI. CDR3 in DNA: TGTGCCAGCACCCCCGCCCAGGGCGGCTCCTACGAGCAGTACTTC. Translating it yields CASTPAQGGSYEQYF.

This sequence joins TRBV6-5 and TRBJ2-4, with D possibly TRBD1 on 5 matching bases. This CDR3 region has 13 residues. Per germline, CDR1 MNHEY and CDR2 SVGAGI. Between the trimmed V and J ends, which lost 5 bases and 9 bases, there was a span of 14 bases. CDR3 DNA sequence: TGTGCCAGCAGTAAACAGGATCTGGGCATTCAGTACTTC. Translation: CASSKQDLGIQYF.

The gene calls are TRBV6-5 and TRBJ1-4, with TRBD1 matching over 8 bases. V lost 7 bases to trimming and J lost 6 bases; unmatched junction nucleotides: 4. The CDR3 runs 13 residues. Per germline, CDR1 MNHEY and CDR2 SVGAGI. The CDR3 sequence is CASKGTGHEKLFF. The CDR3 nucleotides read TGTGCCAGCAAGGGGACAGGACATGAAAAACTGTTTTTT.

The CDR3 loop is CASSLLVSDSPLHF. The CDR3 DNA sequence: TGTGCCAGCAGCTTGTTGGTTTCGGATTCACCCCTCCACTTT. The rearrangement links TRBV7-9 to TRBJ1-6; D gene uncertain. Trimming removed 3 bases from V and 8 bases from J, with 11 bases in between. Germline CDR1 and CDR2: SEHNR and FQNEAQ (reference sequence). The CDR3 spans 14 residues.

The V and J genes are TRBV5-1 and TRBJ1-1; 8 nucleotides align to TRBD1. The CDR3 is 15 amino acids. Trimming cost V 4 bases and J 5 bases; bases outside gene matches: 10. CDR1 is SGHRS and CDR2 is YFSETQ in the germline V gene. The CDR3 DNA sequence: TGCGCCAGCAGCCCCGGCCGGACAGGGCGAACTGAAGCTTTCTTT. It encodes CASSPGRTGRTEAFF.